The 27 T cell receptor beta chains below all came from one sample that was sequenced in a study of T cells in Graves' hyperthyroidism and ophthalmopathy. RNA transcripts provided the source from which TCR beta CDR3 regions were amplified. HTBI primers were the set used in a first-round RT-PCR of the TCR CDR3. Via MiXCR, TCRdb re-called the multiplex PCR reads, giving one row per CDR3 protein. This sample has 490,000 or so distinct CDR3 sequences, with roughly 21% found just once. Specimen: blood. The receptors shown here come from a man in his forties with Graves' ophthalmopathy.

This clonotype occurred many times. V and J are TRBV9 and TRBJ1-1; no reliable D call. V was cut by 0 bases and J by 0 bases, with 6 bases left in between. The CDR3 contains 14 residues. CDR1 and CDR2 (germline): SGDLS, YYNGEE. CDR3 bases: TGTGCCAGCAGCGTAGGGGCCTTGAACACTGAAGCTTTCTTT. As protein: CASSVGALNTEAFF.

This clonotype was picked up many times. The chain employs TRBV24-1 and TRBJ2-1; 9 bases are a match to TRBD1. This CDR3 region has 20 residues. Unmatched junction bases numbered 21, after V lost 3 bases and J lost 7 bases. Germline CDR1 and CDR2: KGHDR and SFDVKD. CDR3 loop: CATSDPTTGGRRFTLNEQFF. DNA for the CDR3: TGTGCCACCAGTGATCCGACGACAGGGGGACGTCGTTTTACCTTGAATGAGCAGTTCTTC.

This clonotype was observed at least ten times. The chain has TRBV29-1 and TRBJ1-2, with D possibly matching TRBD1 (5 bases). Germline V gene lookup returns CDR1 SQVTM and CDR2 ANQGSEA. Trimming cost V 7 bases and J 3 bases, with 18 bases left between them. The CDR3 runs 14 residues. CDR3 sequence (DNA): TGCAGCGCTGGGACGGAAGGGGCACACTATGGCTACACCTTC. It translates to CSAGTEGAHYGYTF.

In this sample, this clonotype turned up a few times. The J gene is TRBJ2-5, the V gene TRBV18, with TRBD2 identical over 11 bases. CDR1 and CDR2 from the germline V gene are KGHSH and LQKENI. This CDR3 is built from 15 residues. V was clipped by 0 bases and J by 4 bases; unmatched bases: 1. Here the CDR3 reads CASSPPSGRGETQYF. The CDR3 DNA reads as TGTGCCAGCTCACCACCTAGCGGGAGGGGAGAGACCCAGTACTTC.

This clonotype occurred many times. The chain joins TRBV28 to TRBJ2-3; 10 bases map to TRBD2. The CDR3 is 16 residues long. The germline V gene has CDR1 MDHEN and CDR2 SYDVKM. The V gene end was trimmed by 6 bases and the J gene end by 2 bases; junction bases not matched to a gene: 8. CDR3 in DNA: TGTGCCAGCAGCCGTGGACTAGCGGAACCCACAGATACGCAGTATTTT. Amino acid sequence: CASSRGLAEPTDTQYF.

The genes are TRBV2 and TRBJ2-6; D uncertain. CDR1 is SNHLY, CDR2 FYNNEI, per germline. V was clipped by 4 bases and J by 4 bases, with 14 bases between them. The CDR3 sequence is 16 residues long. The DNA for the CDR3 is TGTGCCAGCAGTGTGGGGAAGGTAATCGGGGCCAACGTCCTGACTTTC. Its translation: CASSVGKVIGANVLTF.

This clonotype was recorded many times. This CDR3 is CASSPWGMGNQPQHF. CDR3 in DNA: TGTGCCAGCTCACCATGGGGGATGGGCAATCAGCCCCAGCATTTT. The chain joins TRBV18 to TRBJ1-5, with a tentative D call TRBD1 (5 bases). V was cut by 2 bases and J by 2 bases, with 10 bases left in between. The CDR3 consists of 15 residues. In germline, CDR1 is KGHSH, CDR2 LQKENI.

V is TRBV20-1 and J is TRBJ2-5, with TRBD2 matching over 7 bases. V was pared by 3 bases and J by 5 bases, with 6 bases of the junction left unmatched. The CDR3 contains 13 residues. Germline V gives CDR1 DFQATT, CDR2 SNEGSKA (reference sequence). The CDR3 DNA follows: TGCAGTGCTAGCGGGGGGTATGGGGAGACCCAGTACTTC. This gives the protein CSASGGYGETQYF.

At least ten counts were recorded for this clonotype. This sequence joins TRBV30 and TRBJ1-2; D is uncertain. The germline gives CDR1 GTSNPN, CDR2 SVGIG (reference sequence). The CDR3 loop spans 11 amino acids. The germline V and J ends were trimmed by 0 bases and 3 bases, with 2 bases remaining between them. The CDR3 DNA sequence: TGTGCCTGGAGTGTACACTATGGCTACACCTTC. Residues: CAWSVHYGYTF.

V is TRBV27 and J is TRBJ1-4; the match to TRBD1 covers 10 bases. The length of the CDR3 is 15 residues. J lost 7 bases, V lost 4 bases, and 6 bases had no gene match. Germline CDR1 reads MNHEY; CDR2 reads SMNVEV (reference sequence). The CDR3 region is CASSSPGTGVEKLFF. In DNA, the CDR3 is TGTGCCAGCAGTTCCCCGGGGACAGGGGTTGAAAAACTGTTTTTT.

The chain combines TRBV6-2 or TRBV6-3 with TRBJ2-2, with 7 bases matching TRBD1. Germline V gene lookup returns CDR1 MNHEY and CDR2 SVGEGT. Unmatched junction bases numbered 14, after V lost 6 bases and J lost 1 base. This CDR3 spans 18 amino acids. In nucleotides, the CDR3 is TGTGCCAGCAGACAAACTGGATTTGGGACAGAGAACACCGGGGAGCTGTTTTTT. Translating gives CASRQTGFGTENTGELFF.

This clonotype was picked up many times. The rearrangement joins TRBV12-3 or TRBV12-4 to TRBJ2-7; 10 positions agree with TRBD2. The CDR3 runs to 15 residues. The V gene end was trimmed by 5 bases and the J gene end by 4 bases; junction bases not matched to a gene: 8. The chain's CDR3 is CASSNTGTSEYEQYF. The CDR3 DNA is TGTGCCAGCAGTAATACCGGGACTAGCGAGTACGAGCAGTACTTC.

This clonotype was seen a few times. The chain recombines TRBV29-1 with TRBJ2-4; D is ambiguous. The CDR3 loop spans 15 amino acids. From germline, CDR1 is SQVTM and CDR2 ANQGSEA. V lost 2 bases and J lost 0, with 11 bases in between. Here the CDR3 reads CSVEIAVLAKNIQYF. The CDR3 DNA reads TGCAGCGTTGAAATAGCCGTATTAGCCAAAAACATTCAGTACTTC.

In its sample, this clonotype was seen once. The chain uses TRBV28 and TRBJ2-7; D is possibly TRBD1 (6 bases). Per germline, CDR1 MDHEN and CDR2 SYDVKM. The CDR3 runs to 14 residues. Trimming cost V 6 bases and J 3 bases, with 15 bases left between them. CDR3 coding DNA: TGTGCCAGCAGCTGGGGGCTAGCCCTCTACGAGCAGTACTTC. Protein sequence: CASSWGLALYEQYF.

This clonotype was found many times. The genes are TRBV18 and TRBJ2-1, with TRBD2 identical over 15 bases. The CDR3 has 16 amino acids. V was pared by 1 base and J by 6 bases, with 1 base of the junction left unmatched. Germline V gene sequence: CDR1 KGHSH, CDR2 LQKENI. The CDR3 reads CASSPLGLAGGNEQFF. CDR3 nucleotide sequence: TGTGCCAGCTCACCACTGGGACTAGCGGGAGGCAATGAGCAGTTCTTC.

At least ten counts were recorded for this clonotype. The CDR3 region is CASRGGAEVEAFF. The CDR3 DNA reads TGTGCCAGCAGAGGGGGGGCTGAGGTAGAAGCTTTCTTT. The chain combines TRBV2 with TRBJ1-1; tentative D call: TRBD1 (6 bases). Germline CDR1 is SNHLY and CDR2 is FYNNEI. This CDR3 comprises 13 residues. Trimming cost V 6 bases and J 8 bases, with 16 bases left between them.

This clonotype was recorded at least ten times. The chain links TRBV12-3 or TRBV12-4 to TRBJ2-3, with TRBD2 matching 15 bases. V gave up 3 bases and J gave up 2 bases; unmatched junction bases: 6. The CDR3 covers 18 residues. This chain's CDR3 is CASSLGGLAGGLTDTQYF. In DNA, the CDR3 is TGTGCCAGCAGTTTGGGGGGACTAGCGGGGGGCCTCACAGATACGCAGTATTTT.

V gene TRBV20-1 combines with J gene TRBJ2-3; 14 bases map to TRBD2. Germline loops: CDR1 DFQATT, CDR2 SNEGSKA (reference sequence). V gave up 7 bases and J gave up 8 bases; unmatched junction bases: 2. This CDR3 is 12 amino acids long. This chain's CDR3 is CSGLAGGSTQYF. In nucleotides, the CDR3 is TGCAGTGGACTAGCGGGAGGGAGTACGCAGTATTTT.

The table lists this clonotype with a few counts. The chain links TRBV7-8 to TRBJ1-1; D perhaps matches TRBD1 (6 bases). In germline, CDR1 is SGHVS, CDR2 FQNEAQ. This CDR3 is built from 14 residues. The V gene lost 3 bases and the J gene lost 6 bases, with 14 bases spanning the gap. The CDR3 protein is CASSFQGTRPEAFF. CDR3 in DNA: TGTGCCAGCAGCTTCCAGGGGACCCGCCCTGAAGCTTTCTTT. Filled out from reference TRBV7-8 and TRBJ1-1, the complete variable domain reads GAGVSQSPRYKVAKRGQDVALRCDPISGHVSLFWYQQALGQGPEFLTYFQNEAQLDKSGLPSDRFFAERPEGSVSTLKIQRTQQEDSAVYLCASSFQGTRPEAFFGQGTRLTVV.

This clonotype occurred a few times. V usage is TRBV3-1 and J usage is TRBJ2-7, with D perhaps TRBD1 (6 bases). The CDR3 sequence is 14 residues long. Germline V CDR1 and CDR2: LGHDT, YNNKEL (reference sequence). V was cut by 3 bases and J by 6 bases, with 15 bases left in between. The CDR3 bases are TGTGCCAGCAGCCACAATCCAGGGGCGGGCGAGCAGTACTTC. Protein product: CASSHNPGAGEQYF.

This clonotype was recorded a few times. Just one base apart from a much larger clone, this may be a read error. The chain couples TRBV7-2 to TRBJ2-2; D might be TRBD2 (5 bases). Germline V gene sequence: CDR1 SGHTA, CDR2 FQGNSA. The CDR3 contains 14 residues. In DNA, the CDR3 is TGTGCCAGCAGTACCCAAGGGCGGACCGGGGAGCTGGTTTTT. It translates to CASSTQGRTGELVF.

This clonotype was recorded many times. The chain combines TRBV7-2 with TRBJ1-4, with unresolved D. The V gene lost 5 bases and the J gene lost 3 bases, with 7 bases spanning the gap. CDR3 length: 13 amino acids. Germline assignment: CDR1 SGHTA and CDR2 FQGNSA. This CDR3 reads CASSTGANEKLFF. In nucleotides, the CDR3 is TGTGCCAGCAGCACGGGAGCTAATGAAAAACTGTTTTTT.

This clonotype showed up many times. V gene TRBV27 combines with J gene TRBJ2-7, with 10 bases identical to TRBD1. V trimming: 8 bases; J trimming: 6 bases; junction bases outside the gene matches: 4. The CDR3 is made up of 12 amino acids. Germline V lookup: CDR1 MNHEY, CDR2 SMNVEV (reference sequence). CDR3 DNA: TGTGCCAGCTGGACAGGGGGTGGCGAGCAGTACTTC. It codes for CASWTGGGEQYF.

In this sample, this clonotype turned up many times. J is TRBJ2-3 and V is TRBV30, with unresolved D. Germline V gives CDR1 GTSNPN, CDR2 SVGIG (reference sequence). This CDR3 is 12 amino acids long. V lost 5 bases, J lost 0 bases, and 6 bases lay in between. The CDR3 DNA reads as TGTGCCTGGTGCTACAGCACAGATACGCAGTATTTT. It yields the protein CAWCYSTDTQYF.

This clonotype was counted between two and nine times. This chain joins TRBV14 and TRBJ2-5; 7 nucleotides align to TRBD2. In germline, CDR1 is SGHDN, CDR2 FVKESK. Unmatched junction bases numbered 7, after V lost 1 base and J lost 2 bases. The CDR3 is made up of 16 amino acids. CDR3 nucleotides: TGTGCCAGCAGCCAAGGGCCGGGACTATCTCAAGAGACCCAGTACTTC. Translation: CASSQGPGLSQETQYF.

This clonotype was found once. The rearrangement links TRBV2 to TRBJ2-7; 7 bases map to TRBD1. V dropped 3 bases and J dropped 1; count of bases not matched to a gene: 6. Looked up from germline, CDR1 is SNHLY and CDR2 is FYNNEI. The CDR3 extends over 15 amino acids. The CDR3 sequence: CASSEWARGSYEQYF. CDR3 coding DNA: TGTGCCAGCAGTGAGTGGGCCAGGGGGTCCTACGAGCAGTACTTC.

This clonotype was seen ten or more times. The chain is built from TRBV6-2 or TRBV6-3 and TRBJ2-7; D gene unclear. V dropped 6 bases and J dropped 7 bases, with 10 bases sitting between them. The germline CDR1 and CDR2 sequences are MNHEY and SVGEGT. CDR3 length: 11 amino acids. The CDR3: CASRIRGEQYF. The CDR3 DNA reads as TGTGCCAGCAGAATACGTGGGGAGCAGTACTTC.